The entry below describes one T cell receptor beta chain. Antigen unknown. Peptide-pool stimulation followed by sequencing identified expanded antigen-specific CD4+ clonotypes in the ViraFEST assay. Upon completion of around eleven days in culture, CD4+ T cells were isolated. Roughly 1.9 million PBMC per well received approximately 10 IU/ml IL-2 and 8 to 10 ug/ml peptides in culture. Half-medium changes using IL-2 medium occurred on days 3 and 7. Measured with immunoSEQ multiplex PCR; TCRdb has only the in-frame clones, and not every one. Of 13,000 to 15,000 clones in the sample, about 80% were seen once. This entry comes from a study of vaccination effects on CD4 cells after COVID-19. Across the study: Two-dose vaccination with either BNT162b2 or mRNA-1273 was given to the participants.

Study results and limitations: Limitations: small convalescent group and missing early post-infection timepoints.

This CDR3 has 16 residues. Germline trimming cut 4 bases from V and 4 bases from J; bases unmatched to any gene: 9. The germline V gene has CDR1 MDHEN and CDR2 SYDVKM. The V call is TRBV28, the J call TRBJ1-3; TRBD1 agrees at 8 bases. The specimen comprised CD4+ T cells from PBMCs cultured with HCoV-229E spike peptides, sampled before COVID-19 vaccination. This TCR was sampled from a human donor who received a COVID-19 vaccine. The CDR3 bases are TGTGCCAGCAGTTCAGGACAGGGAAGTGGCGGAAACACCATATATTTT. It is translated as CASSSGQGSGGNTIYF.